The 17 T cell receptor beta chains listed next were all sequenced from one sample in a study of PD-L1 blockade in urothelial cancer. Time point indicated: pretreatment peripheral blood. Repertoires were generated with immunoSEQ multiplex PCR, while TCRdb's copy carries only in-frame clones and drops some. The data contain 35,000 to 50,000 clones, approximately 80% of them singletons. The starting material was PBMCs, obtained around atezolizumab (anti-PD-L1) treatment. Every receptor here comes from a man between 60 and 75 years old with urothelial cancer.

The chain employs TRBV7-2 and TRBJ1-5, with 7 nucleotides matching TRBD1. Germline V gene lookup returns CDR1 SGHTA and CDR2 FQGNSA. The CDR3 is 15 amino acids. J was trimmed by 7 bases and V by 4 bases; bases with no gene match: 10. The CDR3 DNA reads TGTGCCAGCAGCTCAGACAGGGCCCTGGGCCAGCCCCAGCATTTT. This gives the protein CASSSDRALGQPQHF.

The chain combines TRBV4-1 with TRBJ2-3, with 7 bases fitting TRBD2. Per germline, CDR1 MGHRA and CDR2 YSYEKL. There are 18 residues in the CDR3. After removal of 0 bases from V and 4 bases from J, the junction contained 13 bases not matched to a gene. CDR3 in DNA: TGCGCCAGCAGCCAAGATCCTGAGGGAGGGCCTAGGGCAGATACGCAGTATTTT. Protein sequence: CASSQDPEGGPRADTQYF.

This rearrangement joins TRBV2 to TRBJ2-1; D is undetermined. The CDR3 contains 13 residues. V dropped 3 bases and J dropped 7 bases, with 10 bases sitting between them. CDR1 and CDR2 (germline): SNHLY, FYNNEI. Here the CDR3 DNA reads TGTGCCAGCAGTGAGTTGGAGTTAAATGAGCAGTTCTTC. Encoded protein: CASSELELNEQFF.

The chain has TRBV2 and TRBJ1-5, with D perhaps matching TRBD1 (6 bases). Trimming left V 6 bases short and J 0 bases short, with 12 bases between. In germline, CDR1 is SNHLY, CDR2 FYNNEI. This CDR3 is built from 15 residues. CDR3 region: CASRLYRVSNQPQHF. As DNA, the CDR3 is TGTGCCAGCAGATTATACAGGGTTAGCAATCAGCCCCAGCATTTT.

V usage is TRBV25-1 and J usage is TRBJ1-2; D might be TRBD1 (6 bases). CDR3 length: 15 residues. Germline V gene data show CDR1 as MGHDK and CDR2 as SYGVNS. Trimming took 6 bases from V and 0 from J, leaving 14 bases between them. The chain's CDR3 is CASSRRTDTNYGYTF. The CDR3 DNA sequence: TGTGCCAGCAGCAGACGGACAGATACTAACTATGGCTACACCTTC.

This sequence joins TRBV19 and TRBJ1-2; 8 nucleotides match TRBD1. The germline V gene encodes CDR1 LNHDA and CDR2 SQIVND (reference sequence). The junction had 19 bases not matched to a gene; V was cut back by 7 bases and J by 0 bases. This CDR3 spans 19 amino acids. The CDR3 is CASTRTPPGQAKANYGYTF. CDR3 in DNA: TGTGCCAGTACGAGAACACCACCGGGACAGGCGAAAGCTAACTATGGCTACACCTTC.

This clone was picked up a small number of times. V gene TRBV18 combines with J gene TRBJ1-5; 7 bases map to TRBD1. After removal of 3 bases from V and 6 bases from J, the junction contained 8 bases not matched to a gene. The CDR3 contains 15 residues. Germline lookup yields CDR1 KGHSH and CDR2 LQKENI. The CDR3 reads CASSPGQQKGQPQHF. CDR3 sequence (DNA): TGTGCCAGCTCACCGGGACAGCAAAAGGGTCAGCCCCAGCATTTT. The complete variable domain, with remaining parts taken from reference TRBV18 and TRBJ1-5, reads NAGVMQNPRHLVRRRGQEARLRCSPMKGHSHVYWYRQLPEEGLKFMVYLQKENIIDESGMPKERFSAEFPKEGPSILRIQQVVRGDSAAYFCASSPGQQKGQPQHFGDGTRLSIL.

V gene TRBV5-4 combines with J gene TRBJ2-6; no firm D call. CDR3 size: 16 residues. Looked up from germline, CDR1 is SGHNT and CDR2 is YYREEE (reference sequence). Trimming stripped 9 bases from V and 0 bases from J, with 16 bases between. In DNA, the CDR3 is TGTGCCACCCAACAAGAGAGGAACTCTGGGGCCAACGTCCTGACTTTC. Residues: CATQQERNSGANVLTF.

The V call is TRBV5-1, the J call TRBJ2-2, with TRBD2 matching 8 bases. V gave up 2 bases and J gave up 7 bases; unmatched junction bases: 7. The germline CDR1 and CDR2 sequences are SGHRS and YFSETQ. The CDR3 extends over 15 amino acids. CDR3 sequence: CASSLGLAFGGELFF. In DNA, the CDR3 is TGCGCCAGCAGCTTAGGACTAGCATTCGGCGGGGAGCTGTTTTTT.

The rearrangement uses TRBV28 and TRBJ1-2; no definite D call. V was pared by 5 bases and J by 2 bases, with 15 bases between. This CDR3 is built from 15 residues. Germline V gene sequence: CDR1 MDHEN, CDR2 SYDVKM. The CDR3 reads CASSKSSAGNYGYTF. The CDR3, as DNA: TGTGCCAGCAGTAAATCCAGCGCGGGAAACTATGGCTACACCTTC.

The chain is built from TRBV10-2 and TRBJ1-4; D may be TRBD1 (5 bases). Germline CDR1 reads WSHSY; CDR2 reads SAAADI. With 8 bases removed from V and 8 bases from J, the gap between germline ends came to 15 bases. The CDR3 is 13 residues long. The CDR3 spells CASLDRGWEKLFF. CDR3 in DNA: TGCGCCAGCTTGGATAGGGGTTGGGAAAAACTGTTTTTT.

Of note for this clone: The identical CDR3 is also encoded by other nucleotide sequences in the sample. This chain joins TRBV5-1 and TRBJ2-5; TRBD1 is a possible D gene (6 bases). Germline CDR1 reads SGHRS; CDR2 reads YFSETQ. The CDR3 is made up of 15 amino acids. The V and J ends lost 0 bases and 2 bases respectively, with 11 bases between them. For the CDR3, the DNA is TGCGCCAGCAGCTTGGGAGACAGGCCTCAAGAGACCCAGTACTTC. Its protein is CASSLGDRPQETQYF.

The rearrangement uses TRBV4-1 and TRBJ1-3, with no clear D. The V gene's germline CDR1 is MGHRA and CDR2 YSYEKL. The CDR3 is 20 amino acids. Trimming left V 1 base short and J 0 bases short, with 22 bases between. The CDR3 region has the DNA TGCGCCAGCAGCCAAGTTCCCCCTTCTGGGCCTATAATCTCTGGAAACACCATATATTTT. It yields the protein CASSQVPPSGPIISGNTIYF.

The chain combines TRBV5-5 with TRBJ2-2; TRBD2 matches at 8 bases. Germline trimming cut 1 base from V and 6 bases from J; bases unmatched to any gene: 8. The CDR3 consists of 16 residues. Germline V gene sequence: CDR1 SGHKS, CDR2 YYEKEE (reference sequence). CDR3 protein: CASSLWGTSRSGELFF. The CDR3 region has the DNA TGTGCCAGCAGCTTGTGGGGGACTAGTAGGTCCGGGGAGCTGTTTTTT.

This chain connects TRBV29-1 to TRBJ2-7, with D unresolved. The CDR3 length is 11 residues. V was clipped by 4 bases and J by 1 base, with 5 bases between them. CDR1 SQVTM and CDR2 ANQGSEA come from the germline V gene. The CDR3 DNA reads TGCAGCGTTGTCCAGTCCTACGAGCAGTACTTC. Protein product: CSVVQSYEQYF.

This clone was picked up one time. The V gene is TRBV5-1, the J gene TRBJ1-4; tentative D call: TRBD1 (5 bases). Trimming cost V 2 bases and J 6 bases, with 11 bases left between them. The CDR3 totals 14 residues. Germline V CDR1 and CDR2: SGHRS, YFSETQ. CDR3 protein: CASSLDRGDEKLFF. The CDR3, as DNA: TGCGCCAGCAGCTTAGACAGAGGCGATGAAAAACTGTTTTTT.

The CDR3, as DNA: TGTGCCAGCAGCTTTAGCGGGGGCCAGGGGGAGACCCAGTACTTC. It codes for CASSFSGGQGETQYF. V and J are TRBV7-9 and TRBJ2-5; 9 bases agree with TRBD2. The junction had 7 bases not matched to a gene; V was cut back by 3 bases and J by 5 bases. Germline V gives CDR1 SEHNR, CDR2 FQNEAQ (reference sequence). There are 15 residues in the CDR3.